The clone carrying this T cell receptor beta chain occurred a few times. TCRdb's copy holds only in-frame clones and misses some; the assay was immunoSEQ multiplex PCR. The table shows fewer than 200,000 clones, with 60% to 85% occurring only once. Germline V CDR1 and CDR2: MNHEY, SMNVEV (reference sequence). There are 14 residues in the CDR3. After removal of 8 bases from V and 3 bases from J, the junction contained 4 bases not matched to a gene. This entry belongs to a study of blood T cell repertoires in COVID-19. Study information: From T cells, B-cell-depleted T cells, or PBMCs came the material, which was cDNA or gDNA.

The chain is built from TRBV27 and TRBJ2-1, with 10 bases fitting TRBD2. Material for sequencing was peripheral blood. This clonotype was sampled from a woman aged 55-70 years with COVID-19, enrolled during active disease. In DNA form, the CDR3 reads TGTGCCAGCTTGAAGCGGGGGGGCTACAATGAGCAGTTCTTC. Translating gives CASLKRGGYNEQFF.